These 8 T cell receptor beta chains were all obtained from the same sample, sequenced in a study of siplizumab effects on memory and regulatory T cells. Here immunoSEQ multiplex PCR was the method, and the copy in TCRdb shows in-frame clones only, minus some. The table includes tens of thousands of clones, around 78% detected once. Material: memory CD4+ T cells sorted from blood. Every receptor here comes from a human donor in good health.

Details on this clone: Its ends do not fully match the called genes, so a read error is possible. The chain combines TRBV2 with TRBJ2-1; D gene uncertain. Germline V gives CDR1 SNHLY, CDR2 FYNNEI. This CDR3 contains 13 residues. The CDR3 DNA reads TGTGCCAGCAGTGAAGGGTTAGGATTAGTCGTAATCTTC. Its protein is CASSEGLGLVVIF. Together with reference TRBV2 and TRBJ2-1, the CDR3 gives the full variable domain: EPEVTQTPSHQVTQMGQEVILRCVPISNHLYFYWYRQILGQKVEFLVSFYNNEISEKSEIFDDQFSVERPDGSNFTLKIRSTKLEDSAMYFCASSEGLGLVVIFGPGTRLTVL.

The chain carries TRBV5-8 and TRBJ2-5; D unresolved. Germline CDR1 and CDR2: SGHTS and YDEGEE. Trimming cost V 3 bases and J 2 bases, with 5 bases left between them. CDR3 size: 12 residues. The CDR3 protein is CASSWGQETQYF. The DNA of the CDR3 is TGTGCCAGCAGCTGGGGTCAAGAGACCCAGTACTTC.

The J gene is TRBJ1-6, the V gene TRBV19; D may be TRBD1 (6 bases). Trimming left V 7 bases short and J 0 bases short, with 16 bases between. The CDR3 consists of 17 residues. Germline CDR1 LNHDA, CDR2 SQIVND (reference sequence). The CDR3 loop is CASKGGLGSSYNSPLHF. The CDR3 region has the DNA TGTGCCAGTAAGGGGGGGCTGGGAAGCTCCTATAATTCACCCCTCCACTTT.

The rearrangement uses TRBV5-1 and TRBJ2-7; 9 bases map to TRBD1. J gave up 0 bases and V 5 bases, and 9 bases lay outside the gene matches. The CDR3 contains 16 residues. Per the germline V gene, CDR1 is SGHRS and CDR2 is YFSETQ. Here the CDR3 reads CASSSLGQGISYEQYF. CDR3 bases: TGCGCCAGCAGTTCCCTGGGACAGGGAATCTCCTACGAGCAGTACTTC. Looking up the rest from reference TRBV5-1 and TRBJ2-7 gives the full variable domain: KAGVTQTPRYLIKTRGQQVTLSCSPISGHRSVSWYQQTPGQGLQFLFEYFSETQRNKGNFPGRFSGRQFSNSRSEMNVSTLELGDSALYLCASSSLGQGISYEQYFGPGTRLTVT.

This clone occurred a few times. The V and J genes are TRBV5-1 and TRBJ2-7; 12 bases agree with TRBD1. The CDR3 totals 15 residues. Germline-derived CDR1 and CDR2 are SGHRS and YFSETQ. With 7 bases clipped from V and 0 bases from J, the junction kept 5 bases outside the gene matches. The CDR3 protein is CASATGQGASYEQYF. Here the CDR3 DNA reads TGCGCCAGCGCAACGGGACAGGGGGCCTCCTACGAGCAGTACTTC. The complete variable domain, with remaining parts taken from reference TRBV5-1 and TRBJ2-7, reads KAGVTQTPRYLIKTRGQQVTLSCSPISGHRSVSWYQQTPGQGLQFLFEYFSETQRNKGNFPGRFSGRQFSNSRSEMNVSTLELGDSALYLCASATGQGASYEQYFGPGTRLTVT.

This clone was seen more than once but under ten times. V usage is TRBV18 and J usage is TRBJ2-1; 7 positions match TRBD2. The CDR3 extends over 13 amino acids. The junction had 6 bases not matched to a gene; V was cut back by 3 bases and J by 10 bases. Germline V CDR1 and CDR2: KGHSH, LQKENI. CDR3: CASSPGGDREQFF. CDR3 bases: TGTGCCAGCTCACCGGGGGGGGATCGGGAGCAGTTCTTC.

V and J are TRBV5-1 and TRBJ1-3, with D uncertain. V was pared by 1 base and J by 0 bases, with 8 bases between. Germline loops: CDR1 SGHRS, CDR2 YFSETQ. This CDR3 comprises 15 residues. CDR3 residues: CASSLMGSSGNTIYF. The CDR3, as DNA: TGCGCCAGCAGCTTGATGGGGAGCTCTGGAAACACCATATATTTT.

The rearrangement joins TRBV27 to TRBJ2-1; 16 bases agree with TRBD2. The CDR3 runs 18 residues. Unmatched junction bases numbered 16, after V lost 8 bases and J lost 9 bases. Looked up from germline, CDR1 is MNHEY and CDR2 is SMNVEV (reference sequence). This CDR3 reads CASLGTSGGAGSTVEQFF. The DNA of the CDR3 is TGTGCCAGCCTAGGGACTAGCGGGGGGGCCGGTTCCACGGTTGAGCAGTTCTTC.